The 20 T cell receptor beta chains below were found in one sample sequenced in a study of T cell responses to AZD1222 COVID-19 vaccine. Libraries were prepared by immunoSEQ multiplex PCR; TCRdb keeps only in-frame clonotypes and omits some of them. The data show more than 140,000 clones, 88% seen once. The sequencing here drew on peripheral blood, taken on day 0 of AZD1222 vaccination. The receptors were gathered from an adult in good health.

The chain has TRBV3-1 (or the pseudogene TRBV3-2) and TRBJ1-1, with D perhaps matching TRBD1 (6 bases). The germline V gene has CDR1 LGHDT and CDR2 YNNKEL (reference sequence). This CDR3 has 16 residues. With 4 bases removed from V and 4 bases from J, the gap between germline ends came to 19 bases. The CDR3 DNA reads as TGTGCCAGCAGCCCACAGGGTCGGAAAGGGACCACTGAAGCTTTCTTT. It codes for CASSPQGRKGTTEAFF.

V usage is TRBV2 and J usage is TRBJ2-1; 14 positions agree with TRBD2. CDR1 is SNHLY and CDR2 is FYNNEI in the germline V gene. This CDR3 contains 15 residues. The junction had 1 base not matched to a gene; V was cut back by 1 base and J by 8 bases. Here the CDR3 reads CASSEVTSGRDEQFF. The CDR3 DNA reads TGTGCCAGCAGTGAAGTGACTAGCGGGAGGGATGAGCAGTTCTTC.

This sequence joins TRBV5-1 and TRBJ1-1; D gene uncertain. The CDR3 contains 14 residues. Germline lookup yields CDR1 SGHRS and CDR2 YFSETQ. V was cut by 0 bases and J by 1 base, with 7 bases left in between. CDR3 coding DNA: TGCGCCAGCAGCTTGGATGGGCAGAACACTGAAGCTTTCTTT. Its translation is CASSLDGQNTEAFF. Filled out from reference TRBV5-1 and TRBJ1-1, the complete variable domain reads KAGVTQTPRYLIKTRGQQVTLSCSPISGHRSVSWYQQTPGQGLQFLFEYFSETQRNKGNFPGRFSGRQFSNSRSEMNVSTLELGDSALYLCASSLDGQNTEAFFGQGTRLTVV.

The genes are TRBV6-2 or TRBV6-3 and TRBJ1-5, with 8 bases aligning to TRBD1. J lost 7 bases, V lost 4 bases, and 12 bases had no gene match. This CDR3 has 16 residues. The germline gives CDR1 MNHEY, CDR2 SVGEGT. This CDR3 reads CASSSPFGQGWQPQHF. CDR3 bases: TGTGCCAGCAGTTCCCCGTTCGGACAGGGATGGCAGCCCCAGCATTTT.

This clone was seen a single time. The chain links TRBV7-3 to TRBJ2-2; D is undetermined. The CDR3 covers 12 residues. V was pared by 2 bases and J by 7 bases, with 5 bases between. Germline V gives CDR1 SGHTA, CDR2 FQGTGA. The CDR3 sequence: CASSLAHGELFF. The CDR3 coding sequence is TGTGCCAGCAGCTTAGCACACGGGGAGCTGTTTTTT. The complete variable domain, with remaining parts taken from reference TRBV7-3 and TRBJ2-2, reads GAGVSQTPSNKVTEKGKYVELRCDPISGHTALYWYRQSLGQGPEFLIYFQGTGAADDSGLPNDRFFAVRPEGSVSTLKIQRTERGDSAVYLCASSLAHGELFFGEGSRLTVL.

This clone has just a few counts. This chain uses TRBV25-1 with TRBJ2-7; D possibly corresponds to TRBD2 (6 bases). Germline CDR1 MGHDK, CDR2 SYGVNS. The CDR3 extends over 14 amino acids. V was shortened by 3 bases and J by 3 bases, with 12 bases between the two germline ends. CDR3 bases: TGTGCCAGCAGTGATGATGGGGGAGGCTACGAGCAGTACTTC. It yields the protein CASSDDGGGYEQYF.

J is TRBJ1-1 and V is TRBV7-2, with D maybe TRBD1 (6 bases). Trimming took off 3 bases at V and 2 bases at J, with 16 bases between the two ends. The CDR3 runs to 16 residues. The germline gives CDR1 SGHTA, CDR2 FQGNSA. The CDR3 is CASSFTFLGANTEAFF. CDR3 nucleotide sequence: TGTGCCAGCAGCTTTACCTTTTTGGGGGCTAACACTGAAGCTTTCTTT.

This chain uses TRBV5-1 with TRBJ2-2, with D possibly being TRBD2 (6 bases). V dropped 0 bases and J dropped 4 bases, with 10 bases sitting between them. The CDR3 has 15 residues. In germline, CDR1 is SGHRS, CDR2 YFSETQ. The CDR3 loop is CASSLGAGSTGELFF. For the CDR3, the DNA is TGCGCCAGCAGCTTGGGTGCGGGAAGCACCGGGGAGCTGTTTTTT.

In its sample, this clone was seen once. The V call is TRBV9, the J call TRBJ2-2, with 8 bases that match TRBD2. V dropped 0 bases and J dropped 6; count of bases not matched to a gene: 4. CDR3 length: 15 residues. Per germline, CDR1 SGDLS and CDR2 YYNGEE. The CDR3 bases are TGTGCCAGCAGCGTAGTGGCGGGAGGAGCCGGGGAGCTGTTTTTT. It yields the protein CASSVVAGGAGELFF.

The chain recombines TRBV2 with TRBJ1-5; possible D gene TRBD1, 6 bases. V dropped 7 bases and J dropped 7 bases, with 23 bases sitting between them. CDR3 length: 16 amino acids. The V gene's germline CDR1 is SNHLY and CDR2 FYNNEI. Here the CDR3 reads CASKAGDAGRGQPQHF. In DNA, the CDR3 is TGTGCCAGCAAAGCAGGGGACGCCGGTCGGGGGCAGCCCCAGCATTTT. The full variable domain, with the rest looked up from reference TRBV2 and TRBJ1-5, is EPEVTQTPSHQVTQMGQEVILRCVPISNHLYFYWYRQILGQKVEFLVSFYNNEISEKSEIFDDQFSVERPDGSNFTLKIRSTKLEDSAMYFCASKAGDAGRGQPQHFGDGTRLSIL.

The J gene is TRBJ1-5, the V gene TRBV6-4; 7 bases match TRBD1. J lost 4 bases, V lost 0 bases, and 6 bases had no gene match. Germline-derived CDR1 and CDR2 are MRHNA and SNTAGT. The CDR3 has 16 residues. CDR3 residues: CASSDSQGDKNQPQHF. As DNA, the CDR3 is TGTGCCAGCAGTGACTCGCAGGGGGATAAAAATCAGCCCCAGCATTTT.

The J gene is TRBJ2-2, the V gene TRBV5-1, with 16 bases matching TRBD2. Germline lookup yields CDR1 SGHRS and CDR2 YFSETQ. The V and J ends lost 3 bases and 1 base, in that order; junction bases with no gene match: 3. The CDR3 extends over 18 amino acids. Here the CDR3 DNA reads TGCGCCAGCAGCTCGGGACTAGCGGGAGGGCAGAACACCGGGGAGCTGTTTTTT. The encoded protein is CASSSGLAGGQNTGELFF. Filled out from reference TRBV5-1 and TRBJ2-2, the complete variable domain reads KAGVTQTPRYLIKTRGQQVTLSCSPISGHRSVSWYQQTPGQGLQFLFEYFSETQRNKGNFPGRFSGRQFSNSRSEMNVSTLELGDSALYLCASSSGLAGGQNTGELFFGEGSRLTVL.

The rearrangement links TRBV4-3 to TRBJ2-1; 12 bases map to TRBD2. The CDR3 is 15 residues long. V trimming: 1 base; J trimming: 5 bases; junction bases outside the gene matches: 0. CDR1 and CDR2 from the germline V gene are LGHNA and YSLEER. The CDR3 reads CASSQGLAGDNEQFF. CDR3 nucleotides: TGCGCCAGCAGCCAAGGACTAGCGGGAGACAATGAGCAGTTCTTC.

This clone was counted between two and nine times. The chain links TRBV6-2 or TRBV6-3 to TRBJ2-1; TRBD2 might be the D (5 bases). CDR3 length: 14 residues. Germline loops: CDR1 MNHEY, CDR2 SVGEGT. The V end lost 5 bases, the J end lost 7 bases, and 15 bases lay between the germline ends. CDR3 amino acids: CASSTTGFQNEQFF. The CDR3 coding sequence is TGTGCCAGCAGTACAACGGGATTCCAGAATGAGCAGTTCTTC.

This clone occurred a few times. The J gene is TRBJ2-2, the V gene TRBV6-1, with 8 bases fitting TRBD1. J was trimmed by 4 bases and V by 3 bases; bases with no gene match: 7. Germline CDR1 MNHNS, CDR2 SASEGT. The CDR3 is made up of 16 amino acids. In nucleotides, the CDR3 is TGTGCCAGCAGTGACGCCGGACAGGGAGGCACCGGGGAGCTGTTTTTT. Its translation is CASSDAGQGGTGELFF.

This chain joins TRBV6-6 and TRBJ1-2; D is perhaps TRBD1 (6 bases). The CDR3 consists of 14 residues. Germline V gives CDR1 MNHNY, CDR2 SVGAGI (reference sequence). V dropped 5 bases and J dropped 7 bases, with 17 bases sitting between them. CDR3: CASSLAGGAGGYTF. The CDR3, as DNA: TGTGCCAGCAGTCTCGCGGGGGGCGCGGGTGGCTACACCTTC.

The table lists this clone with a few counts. As DNA, the CDR3 is TGTGCCAGCAGTTCCCAGCCCACCGGGGAGCTGTTTTTT. Translating gives CASSSQPTGELFF. The chain joins TRBV12-3 or TRBV12-4 to TRBJ2-2, with unresolved D. This CDR3 spans 13 amino acids. V lost 4 bases, J lost 4 bases, and 7 bases lay in between.

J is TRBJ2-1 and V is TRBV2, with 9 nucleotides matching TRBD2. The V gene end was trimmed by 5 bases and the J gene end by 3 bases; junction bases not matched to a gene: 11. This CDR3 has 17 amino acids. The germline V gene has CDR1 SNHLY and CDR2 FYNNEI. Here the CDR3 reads CASSYLRETSGYNEQFF. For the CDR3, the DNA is TGTGCCAGCAGTTATCTTCGGGAGACTAGCGGCTACAATGAGCAGTTCTTC. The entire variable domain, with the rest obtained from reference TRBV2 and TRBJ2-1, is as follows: EPEVTQTPSHQVTQMGQEVILRCVPISNHLYFYWYRQILGQKVEFLVSFYNNEISEKSEIFDDQFSVERPDGSNFTLKIRSTKLEDSAMYFCASSYLRETSGYNEQFFGPGTRLTVL.

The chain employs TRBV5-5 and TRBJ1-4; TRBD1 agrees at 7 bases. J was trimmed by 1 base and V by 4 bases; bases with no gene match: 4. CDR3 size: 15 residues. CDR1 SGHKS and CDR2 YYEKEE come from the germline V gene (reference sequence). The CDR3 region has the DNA TGTGCCAGCAGCCTTACAGGGGTAACTAATGAAAAACTGTTTTTT. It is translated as CASSLTGVTNEKLFF.

The CDR3 bases are TGTGCCAGCACCTCCCGAGGGGGCAGGTACAATGAGCAGTTCTTC. Protein: CASTSRGGRYNEQFF. This chain links TRBV27 with TRBJ2-1; TRBD1 matches at 7 bases. This CDR3 is built from 15 residues. In germline, CDR1 is MNHEY, CDR2 SMNVEV (reference sequence). The V and J ends lost 7 bases and 4 bases, in that order; junction bases with no gene match: 10.